The 23 T cell receptor beta chains presented below share a single source sample, sequenced in a study of spatial heterogeneity in lung cancer. Time point reported: sample taken at primary tumor resection. MiXCR was run by TCRdb on the 5' RACE reads, yielding one entry per CDR3 protein. Of more than 5,000 distinct CDR3 sequences in the sample, less than 9% were seen once. The specimen comprised normal lung tissue next to the tumor, sampled at surgery. These receptors were collected from a female donor with early-stage non-small cell lung cancer.

This clonotype was seen a single time. This may stem from a read error, because a much larger clone lies one nucleotide away. The V call is TRBV7-8, the J call TRBJ1-2; 8 bases map to TRBD1. Germline assignment: CDR1 SGHVS and CDR2 FQNEAQ. The trim removed 1 base at V and 7 bases at J, leaving 8 bases unmatched. The CDR3 totals 15 residues. The CDR3 is CASSLERDRMSGYTF. For the CDR3, the DNA is TGTGCCAGCAGCTTAGAGAGGGACAGGATGTCTGGCTACACCTTC.

V and J are TRBV6-1 and TRBJ2-7, with a weak D call TRBD1 (6 bases). Germline assignment: CDR1 MNHNS and CDR2 SASEGT. This CDR3 has 17 residues. Deletions cut 7 bases from V and 0 bases from J, with 22 bases between. CDR3 sequence reads: CASNRFLAQGSSYEQYF. In DNA form, the CDR3 reads TGTGCCAGCAACCGGTTCCTCGCACAGGGAAGCTCCTACGAGCAGTACTTC.

Sample share makes this clonotype medium-sized. This chain links TRBV5-1 with TRBJ1-2; 7 nucleotides agree with TRBD1. The germline CDR1 and CDR2 sequences are SGHRS and YFSETQ. J lost 8 bases, V lost 3 bases, and 4 bases had no gene match. The CDR3 runs to 12 residues. The CDR3 DNA follows: TGCGCCAGCAGCTGGGGACAGCGCGGCTACACCTTC. It is translated as CASSWGQRGYTF.

This clonotype counts as medium-sized. The chain employs TRBV3-1 and TRBJ1-3; no definite D call. This CDR3 has 15 amino acids. V lost 1 base, J lost 0 bases, and 7 bases lay in between. Germline CDR1 is LGHDT and CDR2 is YNNKEL (reference sequence). The CDR3 sequence is CASSQGQASGNTIYF. DNA of the CDR3: TGTGCCAGCAGCCAAGGCCAAGCCTCTGGAAACACCATATATTTT.

Within the sample, this clonotype is medium-sized. The CDR3 loop is CASSLGQASSGNTIYF. Written as DNA, the CDR3 is TGTGCCAGCAGCTTGGGACAGGCGAGCTCTGGAAACACCATATATTTT. The chain employs TRBV6-1 and TRBJ1-3; the match to TRBD1 covers 8 bases. The CDR3 has 16 residues. Germline V gives CDR1 MNHNS, CDR2 SASEGT. With 6 bases clipped from V and 0 bases from J, the junction kept 7 bases outside the gene matches.

By sample share, this clonotype is medium-sized. The chain is built from TRBV6-2 or TRBV6-3 and TRBJ2-5; D call uncertain. The V end lost 6 bases, the J end lost 4 bases, and 21 bases lay between the germline ends. CDR1 is MNHEY, CDR2 SVGEGT, per germline. The CDR3 runs 16 residues. CDR3 residues: CASRPGPQGPRETQYF. DNA of the CDR3: TGTGCCAGCAGACCGGGCCCACAAGGGCCTCGAGAGACCCAGTACTTC.

In its sample, this clonotype is medium-sized. This rearrangement joins TRBV6-5 to TRBJ1-2; tentative D call: TRBD1 (5 bases). Germline-derived CDR1 and CDR2 are MNHEY and SVGAGI. Deletions cut 6 bases from V and 4 bases from J, with 15 bases between. This CDR3 contains 14 residues. The CDR3 sequence: CASSPDSEFYGYTF. The CDR3 nucleotides are TGTGCCAGCAGCCCCGACAGCGAGTTCTATGGCTACACCTTC.

This clonotype is medium-sized. V is TRBV10-3 and J is TRBJ2-7, with 12 bases matching TRBD2. The CDR3 has 15 residues. After removal of 8 bases from V and 2 bases from J, the junction contained 7 bases not matched to a gene. Germline CDR1 ENHRY, CDR2 SYGVKD. CDR3 loop: CAIAGLAGMPYEQYF. The CDR3 DNA follows: TGTGCCATCGCTGGACTAGCGGGGATGCCCTACGAGCAGTACTTC.

This chain uses TRBV10-3 with TRBJ2-3, with 8 positions matching TRBD2. The CDR3 is made up of 14 amino acids. The germline V gene encodes CDR1 ENHRY and CDR2 SYGVKD. V lost 10 bases, J lost 1 base, and 7 bases stayed unmatched. CDR3: CATLRAGGTDTQYF. CDR3 nucleotides: TGTGCCACACTACGAGCGGGGGGCACAGATACGCAGTATTTT.

This clonotype has just a few counts. The gene calls are TRBV6-2 or TRBV6-3 and TRBJ1-1; D remains ambiguous. Trimming took off 0 bases at V and 0 bases at J, with 11 bases between the two ends. This CDR3 spans 16 amino acids. Germline V gene lookup returns CDR1 MNHEY and CDR2 SVGEGT. The CDR3 region is CASSYSTLTMNTEAFF. The CDR3 nucleotides read TGTGCCAGCAGTTACTCGACGTTAACGATGAACACTGAAGCTTTCTTT.

The V and J genes are TRBV9 and TRBJ1-4; 7 positions agree with TRBD1. The CDR3 totals 15 residues. Trimming removed 0 bases from V and 7 bases from J; junction bases left unmatched: 6. CDR1 is SGDLS and CDR2 is YYNGEE in the germline V gene. CDR3 sequence reads: CASSVEVQGTEKLFF. CDR3 sequence (DNA): TGTGCCAGCAGCGTAGAGGTACAGGGGACTGAAAAACTGTTTTTT. Complete variable domain (other parts from reference TRBV9 and TRBJ1-4): DSGVTQTPKHLITATGQRVTLRCSPRSGDLSVYWYQQSLDQGLQFLIQYYNGEERAKGNILERFSAQQFPDLHSELNLSSLELGDSALYFCASSVEVQGTEKLFFGSGTQLSVL.

This clonotype is medium-sized (0.01 to 0.1%) by share. This chain uses TRBV20-1 with TRBJ1-1; maybe TRBD1 (5 bases). The V end lost 6 bases, the J end lost 7 bases, and 18 bases lay between the germline ends. Germline V lookup: CDR1 DFQATT, CDR2 SNEGSKA (reference sequence). This CDR3 is 13 amino acids long. The CDR3 coding sequence is TGCAGTGCCCCCCGGGGGGAGTTCGGTGAAGCTTTCTTT. Protein sequence: CSAPRGEFGEAFF.

This clonotype occurred many times. The chain employs TRBV11-2 and TRBJ1-4; no reliable D call. V lost 0 bases to trimming and J lost 8 bases, with 10 bases between them. The CDR3 totals 14 residues. Germline lookup yields CDR1 SGHAT and CDR2 FQNNGV. The CDR3 region has the DNA TGTGCCAGCAGCTTAGAGTACGGGGTGGAAAAACTGTTTTTT. Translated: CASSLEYGVEKLFF.

This clonotype was found a few times. This chain links TRBV4-1 with TRBJ2-1; TRBD2 matches 10 bases. Germline-derived CDR1 and CDR2 are MGHRA and YSYEKL. The CDR3 length is 17 residues. J was trimmed by 6 bases and V by 2 bases; bases with no gene match: 10. CDR3 amino acids: CASSQPISGGKGNEQFF. The CDR3, as DNA: TGCGCCAGCAGCCAACCGATTAGCGGGGGGAAAGGCAATGAGCAGTTCTTC.

This clonotype rates as medium-sized. The chain has TRBV2 and TRBJ1-1; D is unresolved. This CDR3 spans 12 amino acids. Germline lookup yields CDR1 SNHLY and CDR2 FYNNEI. The V and J ends lost 10 bases and 1 base respectively, with 10 bases between them. The CDR3 bases are TGTGCCACCTCCCGGGAGAACACTGAAGCTTTCTTT. Encoded protein: CATSRENTEAFF.

By frequency in the sample, this clonotype is medium-sized. The chain carries TRBV7-2 and TRBJ1-5; weak D call: TRBD1 (5 bases). The CDR3 has 15 amino acids. V lost 1 base and J 6 bases, leaving 13 bases between the germline ends. The germline CDR1 and CDR2 sequences are SGHTA and FQGNSA. The CDR3, as DNA: TGTGCCAGCAGCTTAGACAGGAGGTTAGTTCAGCCCCAGCATTTT. Protein: CASSLDRRLVQPQHF.

This clonotype appeared many times. The V and J genes are TRBV7-2 and TRBJ2-3, with 12 bases matching TRBD2. CDR1 is SGHTA, CDR2 FQGNSA, per germline. There are 16 residues in the CDR3. The V gene end was trimmed by 5 bases and the J gene end by 5 bases; junction bases not matched to a gene: 8. The CDR3: CASSLTSGGSVDTQYF. CDR3 DNA: TGTGCCAGCAGCCTGACTAGCGGGGGCTCAGTAGATACGCAGTATTTT.

The CDR3 here is CASSLTGSSYEQYF. The CDR3 nucleotides read TGTGCCAGCAGCTTGACGGGGAGCTCCTACGAGCAGTACTTC. V and J are TRBV14 and TRBJ2-7; D perhaps matches TRBD2 (5 bases). Germline CDR1 reads SGHDN; CDR2 reads FVKESK. V was pared by 5 bases and J by 0 bases, with 11 bases between. The CDR3 is 14 amino acids. Based on the CDR3 plus reference TRBV14 and TRBJ2-7, the full variable domain is EAGVTQFPSHSVIEKGQTVTLRCDPISGHDNLYWYRRVMGKEIKFLLHFVKESKQDESGMPNNRFLAERTGGTYSTLKVQPAELEDSGVYFCASSLTGSSYEQYFGPGTRLTVT.

The chain joins TRBV7-2 to TRBJ2-3; D might be TRBD1 or TRBD2, each matching 5 bases. This CDR3 spans 15 amino acids. Germline V gives CDR1 SGHTA, CDR2 FQGNSA. V lost 5 bases, J lost 2 bases, and 14 bases lay in between. CDR3 in DNA: TGTGCCAGCAGCCCGGTCGGGGCCAACACAGATACGCAGTATTTT. Its protein product is CASSPVGANTDTQYF.

Relative to its sample, this clonotype is medium-sized (0.01 to 0.1%). The gene calls are TRBV27 and TRBJ1-5; TRBD1 aligns across 7 bases. The CDR3 extends over 14 amino acids. J was trimmed by 6 bases and V by 3 bases; bases with no gene match: 5. Germline CDR1 MNHEY, CDR2 SMNVEV (reference sequence). The CDR3 nucleotides read TGTGCCAGCAGTTTTGGGGCAGGGGGTCAGCCCCAGCATTTT. Translated, it gives CASSFGAGGQPQHF.

In its sample, this clonotype ranks as medium-sized. The chain couples TRBV7-2 to TRBJ1-2; no clear D gene. The CDR3 is 13 residues long. The germline V gene has CDR1 SGHTA and CDR2 FQGNSA. The ends were cut back, 4 bases at V and 1 base at J, with 7 bases in the middle. The CDR3 loop reads CASSSTDNYGYTF. DNA of the CDR3: TGTGCCAGCAGCTCAACAGATAACTATGGCTACACCTTC. The complete variable domain, with remaining parts taken from reference TRBV7-2 and TRBJ1-2, reads GAGVSQSPSNKVTEKGKDVELRCDPISGHTALYWYRQSLGQGLEFLIYFQGNSAPDKSGLPSDRFSAERTGGSVSTLTIQRTQQEDSAVYLCASSSTDNYGYTFGSGTRLTVV.

In its sample, this clonotype ranks as medium-sized (0.01 to 0.1%). The rearrangement joins TRBV7-6 to TRBJ2-7; 9 positions match TRBD2. The CDR3 is made up of 15 amino acids. V lost 5 bases and J lost 2; bases outside the gene matches: 7. The germline CDR1 and CDR2 sequences are SGHVS and FNYEAQ. CDR3 in DNA: TGTGCCAGCAGCCCCCAAGCGGGGGGTGCCTACGAGCAGTACTTC. Encoded protein: CASSPQAGGAYEQYF.

This clonotype was found many times. DNA of the CDR3: TGCAGTGCTAGAGAAGTAGGTGAAGCTTTCTTT. Residues: CSAREVGEAFF. V and J are TRBV20-1 and TRBJ1-1, with D uncertain. The CDR3 runs 11 residues. V was pared by 0 bases and J by 7 bases, with 6 bases between. Germline loops: CDR1 DFQATT, CDR2 SNEGSKA (reference sequence).